Below, 25 T cell receptor beta chains from the same sample are listed, as sequenced in a study of T cell changes during pregnancy in multiple sclerosis. Only in-frame clones appear in the TCRdb table, and some are missing; sequencing was by immunoSEQ multiplex PCR. Of 58,000 or so clones listed, 88% were seen once; the top ten hold about 0.4%. The source material was CD4+ T cells from peripheral blood mononuclear cells, sampled in the third trimester of pregnancy. These receptors were obtained from a female donor with multiple sclerosis, enrolled in a pregnancy study.

The chain uses TRBV7-2 and TRBJ2-5; 14 positions match TRBD2. Germline loops: CDR1 SGHTA, CDR2 FQGNSA. The J segment lost 7 bases and the V segment lost 10 bases, leaving 14 bases of the junction unmatched. The CDR3 is 16 residues long. Here the CDR3 DNA reads TGTGCCACTTCCCAGGGGACTAGCGGGGGCGGGGGGACCCAGTACTTC. This encodes CATSQGTSGGGGTQYF.

This chain joins TRBV2 and TRBJ1-2; weak D call: TRBD1 (6 bases). The V gene's germline CDR1 is SNHLY and CDR2 FYNNEI. This CDR3 region has 14 residues. V lost 5 bases, J lost 3 bases, and 13 bases lay in between. CDR3 in DNA: TGTGCCAGCAGTCGAGGGGGAGTGGACTATGGCTACACCTTC. Translation: CASSRGGVDYGYTF.

The chain couples TRBV27 to TRBJ1-2; 9 bases line up with TRBD1. The CDR3 runs to 15 residues. Germline V CDR1 and CDR2: MNHEY, SMNVEV (reference sequence). The J segment lost 8 bases and the V segment lost 3 bases, leaving 10 bases of the junction unmatched. The CDR3 nucleotides read TGTGCCAGCAGTTTTGAGGACAGGGGTTATCAAGGCTACACCTTC. It codes for CASSFEDRGYQGYTF.

The chain carries TRBV14 and TRBJ2-5; no definite D call. Per germline, CDR1 SGHDN and CDR2 FVKESK. This CDR3 region has 15 residues. V was pared by 0 bases and J by 6 bases, with 14 bases between. Written as DNA, the CDR3 is TGTGCCAGCAGCCAAGATCGGTCCGCGGTTCAGACCCAGTACTTC. As protein: CASSQDRSAVQTQYF.

The chain employs TRBV30 and TRBJ2-4; 8 nucleotides line up with TRBD1. Germline CDR1 is GTSNPN and CDR2 is SVGIG (reference sequence). The CDR3 is 15 residues long. V lost 5 bases, J lost 0 bases, and 6 bases stayed unmatched. For the CDR3, the DNA is TGTGCCTGGGGAGGACAGGGCTTAGCCAAAAACATTCAGTACTTC. Its protein product is CAWGGQGLAKNIQYF.

The rearrangement uses TRBV5-1 and TRBJ1-2; 11 nucleotides agree with TRBD1. Germline CDR1 SGHRS, CDR2 YFSETQ. The CDR3 sequence is 17 residues long. J lost 1 base, V lost 3 bases, and 8 bases had no gene match. CDR3 protein: CASSSGTGGLSNYGYTF. CDR3 nucleotide sequence: TGCGCCAGCAGCTCCGGGACAGGGGGTTTAAGTAACTATGGCTACACCTTC.

J is TRBJ2-1 and V is TRBV5-1, with 8 bases lining up with TRBD2. CDR1 and CDR2 from the germline V gene are SGHRS and YFSETQ. Trimming at V came to 4 bases and at J to 0 bases, leaving 9 bases not matched to a gene. This CDR3 comprises 17 residues. The CDR3 coding sequence is TGCGCCAGCAGCGCACTACTAGCGGAACCCTCCTACAATGAGCAGTTCTTC. Translated: CASSALLAEPSYNEQFF.

This clone was detected once. CDR3 nucleotides: TGTGCCAGCAGCTTAGGTCAGGGTTTATTCTCTGGGGCCAACGTCCTGACTTTC. It is translated as CASSLGQGLFSGANVLTF. The chain is built from TRBV5-4 and TRBJ2-6, with D perhaps matching TRBD1 (5 bases). Trimming removed 2 bases from V and 0 bases from J, with 15 bases in between. CDR1 is SGHNT, CDR2 YYREEE, per germline (reference sequence). This CDR3 spans 18 amino acids.

J is TRBJ2-5 and V is TRBV7-2; weak D call: TRBD2 (7 bases). CDR3 length: 14 amino acids. Germline V gives CDR1 SGHTA, CDR2 FQGNSA. Trimming shortened V by 4 bases and J by 3 bases, and 12 bases separated the two germline ends. The CDR3 spells CASSSRGGEETQYF. CDR3 nucleotide sequence: TGTGCCAGCAGCTCAAGGGGGGGGGAAGAGACCCAGTACTTC.

The CDR3 DNA follows: TGTGCCAGCAGCCGACGTAGAGGGCGCACTGAAGCTTTCTTT. The encoded protein is CASSRRRGRTEAFF. The chain uses TRBV6-5 and TRBJ1-1, with D unresolved. The CDR3 extends over 14 amino acids. The germline gives CDR1 MNHEY, CDR2 SVGAGI. V lost 6 bases and J 4 bases, leaving 15 bases between the germline ends.

The CDR3 is CASSPGLWEQYF. The CDR3 nucleotides read TGTGCCAGCAGCCCGGGACTCTGGGAGCAGTACTTC. This rearrangement joins TRBV6-5 to TRBJ2-7, with D possibly being TRBD2 (6 bases). The germline gives CDR1 MNHEY, CDR2 SVGAGI. V lost 6 bases to trimming and J lost 7 bases, with 13 bases between them. There are 12 residues in the CDR3.

V and J are TRBV18 and TRBJ2-5; no definite D call. The CDR3 contains 13 residues. Trimming cost V 2 bases and J 0 bases, with 4 bases left between them. Germline lookup yields CDR1 KGHSH and CDR2 LQKENI. This chain's CDR3 is CASSPLDQETQYF. For the CDR3, the DNA is TGTGCCAGCTCACCATTAGACCAAGAGACCCAGTACTTC.

The V and J genes are TRBV18 and TRBJ1-4, with D unresolved. Trimming pared 2 bases from V and 3 bases from J, leaving 10 bases between. The CDR3 is made up of 15 amino acids. Germline V gene sequence: CDR1 KGHSH, CDR2 LQKENI. This CDR3 reads CASSPGSGSNEKLFF. CDR3 sequence (DNA): TGTGCCAGCTCACCAGGGAGTGGATCTAATGAAAAACTGTTTTTT.

The chain combines TRBV5-1 with TRBJ2-2, with 12 bases that match TRBD2. V was clipped by 4 bases and J by 6 bases; unmatched bases: 4. The CDR3 consists of 15 residues. Germline values: CDR1 SGHRS, CDR2 YFSETQ. The CDR3 region is CASSVTSGSSGELFF. The CDR3 DNA is TGCGCCAGCAGCGTGACTAGCGGGAGCTCCGGGGAGCTGTTTTTT.

V is TRBV7-2 and J is TRBJ1-1; TRBD1 aligns across 7 bases. The length of the CDR3 is 15 residues. The V segment lost 1 base and the J segment 1 base; nucleotides outside the gene matches: 3. CDR1 is SGHTA and CDR2 is FQGNSA in the germline V gene. CDR3 loop: CASSLGGTANTEAFF. DNA of the CDR3: TGTGCCAGCAGCTTAGGAGGGACAGCGAACACTGAAGCTTTCTTT.

The chain is built from TRBV6-6 and TRBJ2-5; 9 nucleotides align to TRBD2. The CDR3 spans 16 residues. The V gene end was trimmed by 6 bases and the J gene end by 6 bases; junction bases not matched to a gene: 14. CDR1 and CDR2 from the germline V gene are MNHNY and SVGAGI (reference sequence). The DNA of the CDR3 is TGTGCCAGCAGCGCCCGGGGGGTAGCGGGGGAAAAGACCCAGTACTTC. It encodes CASSARGVAGEKTQYF.

This chain joins TRBV5-1 and TRBJ2-3; 11 positions match TRBD1. The ends lost 4 bases at V and 6 bases at J; junction bases unmatched: 4. Germline V gene sequence: CDR1 SGHRS, CDR2 YFSETQ. This CDR3 is 14 amino acids long. The CDR3 protein is CASSGQGARDTQYF. The CDR3 coding sequence is TGCGCCAGCAGCGGACAGGGGGCAAGGGATACGCAGTATTTT.

The gene calls are TRBV5-8 and TRBJ1-5; D possibly corresponds to TRBD1 (5 bases). The CDR3 contains 13 residues. Germline CDR1 and CDR2: SGHTS and YDEGEE. Trimming shortened V by 2 bases and J by 6 bases, and 9 bases separated the two germline ends. The CDR3 sequence: CASSFGGSQPQHF. Written as DNA, the CDR3 is TGTGCCAGCAGCTTCGGGGGATCTCAGCCCCAGCATTTT.

In its sample, this clone was seen once. The chain combines TRBV6-1 with TRBJ2-7; a weak D match, TRBD2 (6 bases). This CDR3 spans 17 amino acids. Germline V gene lookup returns CDR1 MNHNS and CDR2 SASEGT. With 4 bases removed from V and 0 bases from J, the gap between germline ends came to 19 bases. The CDR3 nucleotides read TGTGCCAGCAGTGCCCAACCGGGACTCTGGAGCTCCTACGAGCAGTACTTC. Encoded protein: CASSAQPGLWSSYEQYF.

This chain links TRBV7-3 with TRBJ1-1; 9 nucleotides align to TRBD1. This CDR3 comprises 15 residues. J was trimmed by 6 bases and V by 0 bases; bases with no gene match: 5. Germline CDR1 and CDR2: SGHTA and FQGTGA. This CDR3 is CASSLTGQGSSEAFF. As DNA, the CDR3 is TGTGCCAGCAGCTTAACGGGACAGGGTTCCTCTGAAGCTTTCTTT.

The rearrangement joins TRBV28 to TRBJ1-2, with unresolved D. Looked up from germline, CDR1 is MDHEN and CDR2 is SYDVKM. This CDR3 has 13 residues. Trimming left V 2 bases short and J 4 bases short, with 8 bases between. CDR3 sequence: CASSLAGLYGYTF. The DNA of the CDR3 is TGTGCCAGCAGTTTAGCAGGCCTCTATGGCTACACCTTC.

This chain links TRBV10-2 with TRBJ2-5; TRBD1 matches at 7 bases. The J call may be wrong; the DNA end is better matched by TRBJ2-7. Germline V gene lookup returns CDR1 WSHSY and CDR2 SAAADI. The length of the CDR3 is 13 residues. The CDR3 sequence: CASRRQGSDEQYF. DNA for the CDR3: TGCGCCAGCAGAAGACAGGGTTCCGACGAGCAGTACTTC.

The chain joins TRBV6-5 to TRBJ1-3; weak D call: TRBD1 (5 bases). Trimming shortened V by 5 bases and J by 0 bases, and 11 bases separated the two germline ends. Germline CDR1 MNHEY, CDR2 SVGAGI. This CDR3 spans 15 amino acids. The CDR3 is CASSATVSSGNTIYF. In DNA, the CDR3 is TGTGCCAGCAGTGCGACAGTTTCCTCTGGAAACACCATATATTTT.

This sequence joins TRBV19 and TRBJ1-1; TRBD1 is a possible D gene (5 bases). The CDR3 contains 14 residues. CDR1 LNHDA and CDR2 SQIVND come from the germline V gene (reference sequence). V gave up 4 bases and J gave up 5 bases, with 14 bases separating them. CDR3 loop: CASSTLTGGTEAFF. The DNA of the CDR3 is TGTGCCAGTAGTACCCTGACGGGGGGGACTGAAGCTTTCTTT. The full variable domain, with the rest looked up from reference TRBV19 and TRBJ1-1, is DGGITQSPKYLFRKEGQNVTLSCEQNLNHDAMYWYRQDPGQGLRLIYYSQIVNDFQKGDIAEGYSVSREKKESFPLTVTSAQKNPTAFYLCASSTLTGGTEAFFGQGTRLTVV.

The gene calls are TRBV29-1 and TRBJ1-2; 7 bases are shared with TRBD1. Germline V gives CDR1 SQVTM, CDR2 ANQGSEA. The CDR3 is made up of 11 amino acids. The V segment lost 4 bases and the J segment 11 bases; nucleotides outside the gene matches: 7. Here the CDR3 reads CSVGGTDPYTF. CDR3 bases: TGCAGCGTTGGGGGGACAGACCCTTACACCTTC.